These T cell receptor beta chains were read from a single sample in a study of T cell changes during pregnancy in multiple sclerosis. Some clones are missing from TCRdb's copy, which holds only in-frame ones; the method was immunoSEQ multiplex PCR. This repertoire shows tens of thousands of clones, around 85% found once; its top ten account for 0.38%. Source: CD4+ T cells from peripheral blood mononuclear cells, taken in the third trimester of pregnancy. Receptor source: a female donor with multiple sclerosis, enrolled in a pregnancy study. Each CDR3 is given with its conserved first and last residue. The D gene is left open where the match is weak.

v_call,j_call,d_call,cdr3_aa
TRBV4-1,TRBJ2-1,-,CASSQDSRDNEQFF
TRBV9,TRBJ2-7,TRBD2,CASSAGASGTYEQYF
TRBV30,TRBJ1-1,-,CAWSHPPLRLSTEAFF
TRBV12-5,TRBJ2-1,-,CASGWKQSEQFF
TRBV5-1,TRBJ1-1,-,CASSLLSTEAFF
TRBV30,TRBJ1-2,TRBD1,CAWRRTGSGYGYTF
TRBV4-2,TRBJ2-1,TRBD2,CASSQVPTSGSWNEQFF
TRBV19,TRBJ1-2,-,CASNAGAAWGYTF
TRBV30,TRBJ1-4,-,CAWTHWGGSSTNEKLFF
TRBV29-1,TRBJ2-7,TRBD2,CSVGRTSGNYEQYF
TRBV25-1,TRBJ1-4,-,CASSEAGRGRTNEKLFF
TRBV21-1,TRBJ2-4,-,CASSKGKGRGQVSNIQYF
TRBV7-3,TRBJ2-3,TRBD1,CASSPLQGARDTQYF
TRBV6-1,TRBJ2-5,TRBD2,CASSEEIAGLGTQYF
TRBV5-1,TRBJ2-7,-,CASSLLTSSTYEQYF
TRBV10-2,TRBJ1-3,-,CASSESAGASGNTIYF
TRBV15,TRBJ1-2,-,CASHNRTAYGYTF
TRBV7-8,TRBJ1-5,-,CASSLDGSNQPQHF
TRBV10-2,TRBJ1-1,TRBD1,CASKTGRRTTEAFF
TRBV6-1,TRBJ2-2,-,CASSEFPDTGELFF
TRBV6-5,TRBJ1-1,TRBD1,CASSIQGALDTEAFF
TRBV5-5,TRBJ2-5,TRBD2,CASSFSIAGGHRTETQYF
TRBV18,TRBJ1-5,TRBD1,CASSQGQVGGQPQHF
TRBV7-8,TRBJ2-3,TRBD1,CASSQGADTQYF